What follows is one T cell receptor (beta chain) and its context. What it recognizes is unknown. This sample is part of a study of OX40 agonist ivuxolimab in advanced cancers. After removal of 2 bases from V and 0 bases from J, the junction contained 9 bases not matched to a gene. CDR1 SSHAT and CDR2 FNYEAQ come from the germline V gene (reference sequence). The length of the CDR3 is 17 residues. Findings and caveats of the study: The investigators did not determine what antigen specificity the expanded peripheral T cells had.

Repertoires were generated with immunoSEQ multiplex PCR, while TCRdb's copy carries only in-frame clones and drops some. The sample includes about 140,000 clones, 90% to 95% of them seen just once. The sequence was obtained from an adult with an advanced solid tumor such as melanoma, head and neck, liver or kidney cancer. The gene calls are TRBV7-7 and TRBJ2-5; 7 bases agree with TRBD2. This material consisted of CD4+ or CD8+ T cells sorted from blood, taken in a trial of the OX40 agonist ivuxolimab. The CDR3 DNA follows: TGTGCCAGCAGCTTAATCGGGGGGTTGCAGCACCAAGAGACCCAGTACTTC. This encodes CASSLIGGLQHQETQYF.